The next 21 T cell receptor beta chains were all read from a single sample in a study of Ad26.COV2.S vaccination and SARS-CoV-2 variants. Only in-frame clones appear in the TCRdb table, and some are missing; sequencing was by immunoSEQ multiplex PCR. The table has 300,000 to 500,000 clones, 88% seen once. Treatment noted: about 20 received Ad26.COV2.S at low or high dose, single or two shots; about 5 received placebo; per-sample allocation not given. Sampling happened 63 days after the first vaccine or placebo injection. This specimen was peripheral blood, taken in a trial of Ad26.COV2.S vaccine versus placebo. The receptors shown here come from a person aged 18-60 years who received the Ad26.COV2.S COVID-19 vaccine or a placebo.

This clone was seen only a few times. This chain joins TRBV5-5 and TRBJ1-2, with 7 bases that match TRBD1. Germline CDR1 SGHKS, CDR2 YYEKEE (reference sequence). Losses at the gene ends were 0 bases for V and 6 bases for J; bases not matched to a gene: 8. CDR3 length: 15 residues. CDR3 in DNA: TGTGCCAGCAGCTTGGCCGAGAGACAGGGCGATGGCTACACCTTC. Its protein is CASSLAERQGDGYTF.

The sample holds one count of this clone. The chain links TRBV3-1 (or the pseudogene TRBV3-2) to TRBJ2-3; a weak D match, TRBD2 (6 bases). CDR1 LGHDT and CDR2 YNNKEL come from the germline V gene (reference sequence). The CDR3 extends over 11 amino acids. Trimming removed 5 bases from V and 6 bases from J, with 6 bases in between. The CDR3 coding sequence is TGTGCCAGCAGCGGGGGGGATACGCAGTATTTT. Translated: CASSGGDTQYF.

The rearrangement joins TRBV5-1 to TRBJ1-1; no reliable D call. Looked up from germline, CDR1 is SGHRS and CDR2 is YFSETQ. The CDR3 covers 13 residues. V gave up 4 bases and J gave up 4 bases, with 11 bases separating them. CDR3 protein: CASSEGSGTEAFF. CDR3 nucleotide sequence: TGCGCCAGCAGCGAAGGGTCGGGCACTGAAGCTTTCTTT.

Only a few counts were recorded for this clone. Written as DNA, the CDR3 is TGTGCCAGTAGTGGGGGACAGGGACTCGAGCAGTACTTC. Residues: CASSGGQGLEQYF. The chain is built from TRBV19 and TRBJ2-7; the match to TRBD1 covers 9 bases. The CDR3 extends over 13 amino acids. With 5 bases clipped from V and 6 bases from J, the junction kept 5 bases outside the gene matches. Germline assignment: CDR1 LNHDA and CDR2 SQIVND (reference sequence).

This sequence joins TRBV7-9 and TRBJ2-3; D possibly corresponds to TRBD2 (5 bases). With 4 bases removed from V and 2 bases from J, the gap between germline ends came to 13 bases. There are 15 residues in the CDR3. Per the germline V gene, CDR1 is SEHNR and CDR2 is FQNEAQ (reference sequence). CDR3 DNA: TGTGCCAGCAGCTACAGCGGACCCAACACAGATACGCAGTATTTT. It is translated as CASSYSGPNTDTQYF.

This clone came up a few times. The chain couples TRBV4-1 to TRBJ2-2; D might be TRBD1 or TRBD2, each matching 5 bases. CDR1 is MGHRA and CDR2 is YSYEKL in the germline V gene. The V end was cut by 7 bases, the J end by 8 bases, with 14 bases between. The CDR3 runs to 13 residues. This CDR3 is CASTPFGGGELFF. CDR3 coding DNA: TGCGCCAGCACCCCGTTTGGGGGAGGGGAGCTGTTTTTT.

The gene calls are TRBV5-6 and TRBJ1-1; D ambiguous. V was cut by 4 bases and J by 0 bases, with 10 bases left in between. CDR1 is SGHDT and CDR2 is YYEEEE in the germline V gene. CDR3 size: 14 residues. This CDR3 is CASSVDGVNTEAFF. DNA of the CDR3: TGTGCCAGCAGCGTGGACGGAGTGAACACTGAAGCTTTCTTT.

The chain recombines TRBV7-6 with TRBJ2-3; D gene unclear. The CDR3 extends over 12 amino acids. Trimming removed 3 bases from V and 4 bases from J, with 5 bases in between. Germline values: CDR1 SGHVS, CDR2 FNYEAQ. DNA of the CDR3: TGTGCCAGCAGCTTTGACGCAGATACGCAGTATTTT. This gives the protein CASSFDADTQYF.

As DNA, the CDR3 is TGCGCCAGCAGCCCGAAAGGGGGCTCGGGCTACACCTTC. It encodes CASSPKGGSGYTF. This sequence joins TRBV4-1 and TRBJ1-2, with TRBD1 identical over 7 bases. Germline CDR1 and CDR2: MGHRA and YSYEKL. V shed 4 bases and J 8 bases; nucleotides not matched to a gene: 7. This CDR3 is 13 amino acids long.

This clone was seen a handful of times. V usage is TRBV7-9 and J usage is TRBJ1-2, with D tentatively TRBD1 (5 bases). Trimming stripped 5 bases from V and 2 bases from J, with 9 bases between. The CDR3 is 13 amino acids. CDR1 is SEHNR and CDR2 is FQNEAQ in the germline V gene (reference sequence). CDR3 in DNA: TGTGCCAGCAGCGCGGGACTGAACTATGGCTACACCTTC. It codes for CASSAGLNYGYTF.

The rearrangement links TRBV6-5 to TRBJ1-1, with 8 bases that match TRBD1. Trimming took 7 bases from V and 5 from J; bases not matched to a gene: 6. Germline V gene sequence: CDR1 MNHEY, CDR2 SVGAGI. The CDR3 has 13 amino acids. This CDR3 reads CASISTGGTEAFF. The CDR3 DNA is TGTGCCAGCATTAGTACAGGGGGAACTGAAGCTTTCTTT.

The chain has TRBV2 and TRBJ2-7; the D is unclear. The CDR3 length is 14 residues. Germline V gene sequence: CDR1 SNHLY, CDR2 FYNNEI. Trimming stripped 10 bases from V and 4 bases from J, with 20 bases between. CDR3: CATSAGRMEYEQYF. Written as DNA, the CDR3 is TGTGCCACCTCGGCTGGCAGGATGGAGTACGAGCAGTACTTC.

The chain carries TRBV7-9 and TRBJ2-7; D may be TRBD2 (5 bases). This CDR3 is 14 amino acids long. The V gene lost 7 bases and the J gene lost 0 bases, with 13 bases spanning the gap. Looked up from germline, CDR1 is SEHNR and CDR2 is FQNEAQ (reference sequence). The DNA for the CDR3 is TGTGCCAGCACGGAGGCGGCCTTCTCCTACGAGCAGTACTTC. It yields the protein CASTEAAFSYEQYF.

In this sample, this clone turned up a few times. V gene TRBV19 combines with J gene TRBJ2-2, with no clear D. V was clipped by 4 bases and J by 1 base, with 4 bases between them. The CDR3 loop spans 13 amino acids. The V gene's germline CDR1 is LNHDA and CDR2 SQIVND (reference sequence). The CDR3 coding sequence is TGTGCCAGTAGTAGCGGGAACACCGGGGAGCTGTTTTTT. This encodes CASSSGNTGELFF. The variable domain in full, with the rest retrieved from reference TRBV19 and TRBJ2-2, is DGGITQSPKYLFRKEGQNVTLSCEQNLNHDAMYWYRQDPGQGLRLIYYSQIVNDFQKGDIAEGYSVSREKKESFPLTVTSAQKNPTAFYLCASSSGNTGELFFGEGSRLTVL.

The chain employs TRBV4-3 and TRBJ2-3; D is possibly TRBD1 (6 bases). This CDR3 is built from 15 residues. CDR1 LGHNA and CDR2 YSLEER come from the germline V gene. V was clipped by 4 bases and J by 4 bases, with 15 bases between them. CDR3 bases: TGCGCCAGCAGCCGACTGGCAGGGGAATCAGATACGCAGTATTTT. Protein sequence: CASSRLAGESDTQYF.

The gene calls are TRBV27 and TRBJ1-6; TRBD1 matches at 8 bases. The V gene end was trimmed by 3 bases and the J gene end by 10 bases; junction bases not matched to a gene: 5. CDR3 length: 14 residues. CDR1 is MNHEY, CDR2 SMNVEV, per germline (reference sequence). CDR3 nucleotide sequence: TGTGCCAGCAGTTTTGACAGGGGAAGGTCACCCCTCCACTTT. Protein sequence: CASSFDRGRSPLHF.

The V call is TRBV11-2, the J call TRBJ1-4; D remains ambiguous. The CDR3 is 15 residues long. Germline V lookup: CDR1 SGHAT, CDR2 FQNNGV. Trimming took 2 bases from V and 4 from J, leaving 11 bases between them. CDR3 sequence (DNA): TGTGCCAGCAGCTTAACGGTAGCTTATAATGAAAAACTGTTTTTT. Translation gives CASSLTVAYNEKLFF. Full variable domain (outside the CDR3, taken from reference TRBV11-2 and TRBJ1-4): EAGVAQSPRYKIIEKRQSVAFWCNPISGHATLYWYQQILGQGPKLLIQFQNNGVVDDSQLPKDRFSAERLKGVDSTLKIQPAKLEDSAVYLCASSLTVAYNEKLFFGSGTQLSVL.

CDR3 DNA sequence: TGTGCCAGCAGCCTGGGACAGGGTGACCAGCCCCAGCATTTT. Its translation is CASSLGQGDQPQHF. The chain carries TRBV7-9 and TRBJ1-5; 9 bases are shared with TRBD1. The V gene's germline CDR1 is SEHNR and CDR2 FQNEAQ (reference sequence). After removal of 5 bases from V and 7 bases from J, the junction contained 6 bases not matched to a gene. This CDR3 comprises 14 residues.

The sample holds one count of this clone. The CDR3 loop is CASSLSGGRYYEQYF. DNA of the CDR3: TGTGCCAGCAGTTTATCTGGCGGGAGATACTACGAGCAGTACTTC. V gene TRBV27 combines with J gene TRBJ2-7, with 7 bases aligning to TRBD2. The CDR3 has 15 residues. From germline, CDR1 is MNHEY and CDR2 SMNVEV (reference sequence). V shed 0 bases and J 3 bases; nucleotides not matched to a gene: 5.

The chain uses TRBV9 and TRBJ2-1; possible D gene TRBD2, 6 bases. CDR1 is SGDLS and CDR2 is YYNGEE in the germline V gene. Trimming shortened V by 1 base and J by 6 bases, and 14 bases separated the two germline ends. The CDR3 has 15 residues. The CDR3 nucleotides read TGTGCCAGCAGCGTATCGGGGGTTGGGCTCAATGAGCAGTTCTTC. Protein sequence: CASSVSGVGLNEQFF.

The V and J genes are TRBV2 and TRBJ1-6, with D unclear. Trimming removed 7 bases at V and 0 bases at J, with 19 bases between. Germline V gene sequence: CDR1 SNHLY, CDR2 FYNNEI. CDR3 size: 18 residues. CDR3 sequence: CASKYTLIRSSYNSPLHF. The CDR3 DNA is TGTGCCAGCAAGTACACGTTGATCAGGAGCTCCTATAATTCACCCCTCCACTTT. Together with reference TRBV2 and TRBJ1-6, the CDR3 gives the full variable domain: EPEVTQTPSHQVTQMGQEVILRCVPISNHLYFYWYRQILGQKVEFLVSFYNNEISEKSEIFDDQFSVERPDGSNFTLKIRSTKLEDSAMYFCASKYTLIRSSYNSPLHFGNGTRLTVT.